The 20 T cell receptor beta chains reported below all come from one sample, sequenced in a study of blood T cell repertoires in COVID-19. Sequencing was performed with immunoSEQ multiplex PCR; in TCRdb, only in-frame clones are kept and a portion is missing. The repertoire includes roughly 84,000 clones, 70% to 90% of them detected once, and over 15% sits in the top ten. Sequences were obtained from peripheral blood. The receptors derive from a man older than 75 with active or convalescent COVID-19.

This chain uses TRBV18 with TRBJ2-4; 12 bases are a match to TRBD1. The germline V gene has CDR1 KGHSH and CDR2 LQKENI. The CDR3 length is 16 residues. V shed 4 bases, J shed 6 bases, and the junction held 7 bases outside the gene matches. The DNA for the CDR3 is TGTGCCAGCTCACGGGGACAGGGGGCCGAGGGAAACATTCAGTACTTC. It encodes CASSRGQGAEGNIQYF.

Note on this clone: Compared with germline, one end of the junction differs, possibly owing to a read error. The CDR3 here is CASRLGQGSSYNEQFF. CDR3 nucleotide sequence: TGCGCCAGCAGATTGGGGCAGGGGAGCTCCTACAATGAGCAGTTCTTC. The V and J genes are TRBV5-1 and TRBJ2-1; a possible D gene is TRBD1 (6 bases). CDR1 is SGHRS and CDR2 is YFSETQ in the germline V gene. The CDR3 contains 16 residues.

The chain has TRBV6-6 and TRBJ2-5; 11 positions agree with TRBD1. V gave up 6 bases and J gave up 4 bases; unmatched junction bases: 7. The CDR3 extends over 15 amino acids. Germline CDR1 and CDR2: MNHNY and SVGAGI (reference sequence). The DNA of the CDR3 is TGTGCCAGCAGCGCGAGGACAGGGGGCGTAGAGACCCAGTACTTC. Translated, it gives CASSARTGGVETQYF.

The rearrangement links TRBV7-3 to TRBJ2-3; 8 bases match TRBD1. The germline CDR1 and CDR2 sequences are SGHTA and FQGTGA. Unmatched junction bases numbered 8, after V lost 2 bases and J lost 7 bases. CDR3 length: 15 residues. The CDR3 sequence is CASSLGPGQANTQYF. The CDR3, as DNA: TGTGCCAGCAGCTTAGGACCGGGACAGGCGAATACGCAGTATTTT.

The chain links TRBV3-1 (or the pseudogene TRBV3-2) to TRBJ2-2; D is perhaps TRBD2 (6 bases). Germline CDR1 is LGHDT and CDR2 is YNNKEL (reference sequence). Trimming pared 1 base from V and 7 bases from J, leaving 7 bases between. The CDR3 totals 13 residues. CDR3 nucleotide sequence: TGTGCCAGCAGCCAAGGGAGGGTCGGGGAGCTGTTTTTT. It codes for CASSQGRVGELFF.

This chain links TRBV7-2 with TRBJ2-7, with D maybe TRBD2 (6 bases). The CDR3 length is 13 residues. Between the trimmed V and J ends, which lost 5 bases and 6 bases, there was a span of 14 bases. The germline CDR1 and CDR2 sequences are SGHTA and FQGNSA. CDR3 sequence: CASSRSLASEQYV. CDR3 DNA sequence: TGTGCCAGCAGCCGCTCCCTAGCGAGCGAGCAGTACGTC.

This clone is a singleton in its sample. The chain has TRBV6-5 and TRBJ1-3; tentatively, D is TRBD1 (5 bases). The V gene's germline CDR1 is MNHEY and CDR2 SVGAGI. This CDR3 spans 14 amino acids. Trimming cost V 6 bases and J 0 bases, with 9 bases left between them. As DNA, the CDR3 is TGTGCCAGCAGCCCCGACAGCTCTGGAAACACCATATATTTT. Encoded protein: CASSPDSSGNTIYF.

CDR3 nucleotides: TGTGCCAGCAGTCGGGACAGGGGGCTCGAGGGCTACACCTTC. Translating it yields CASSRDRGLEGYTF. The chain links TRBV27 to TRBJ1-2, with 12 bases aligning to TRBD1. The CDR3 consists of 14 residues. Losses at the gene ends were 5 bases for V and 8 bases for J; bases not matched to a gene: 6. Germline V gene data show CDR1 as MNHEY and CDR2 as SMNVEV (reference sequence).

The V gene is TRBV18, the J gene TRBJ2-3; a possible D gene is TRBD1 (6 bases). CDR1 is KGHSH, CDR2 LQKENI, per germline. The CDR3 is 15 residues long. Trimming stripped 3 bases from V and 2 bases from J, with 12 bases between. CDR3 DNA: TGTGCCAGCTCACCGCTGGGGACAACCACAGATACGCAGTATTTT. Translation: CASSPLGTTTDTQYF.

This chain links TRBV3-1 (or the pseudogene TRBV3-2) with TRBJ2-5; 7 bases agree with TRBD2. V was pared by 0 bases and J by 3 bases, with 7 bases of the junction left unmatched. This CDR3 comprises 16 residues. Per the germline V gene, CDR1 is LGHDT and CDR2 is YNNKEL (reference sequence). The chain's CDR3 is CASSQDALAVKETQYF. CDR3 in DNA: TGTGCCAGCAGCCAAGATGCCCTAGCGGTCAAAGAGACCCAGTACTTC.

The CDR3 nucleotides read TGTGCCAGCAAGAGACTAGCGGGAGCTCTTAATGAGCAGTTCTTC. It codes for CASKRLAGALNEQFF. The V gene is TRBV6-4, the J gene TRBJ2-1; TRBD2 matches at 12 bases. In germline, CDR1 is MRHNA, CDR2 SNTAGT. This CDR3 is 15 amino acids long. Losses at the gene ends were 7 bases for V and 7 bases for J; bases not matched to a gene: 8.

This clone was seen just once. The CDR3 DNA reads TGTGCCAGCCGACCTCGAAGAGGGCAAGAGACCCAGTACTTC. It yields the protein CASRPRRGQETQYF. The V call is TRBV2, the J call TRBJ2-5; TRBD2 might be the D (5 bases). V was cut by 8 bases and J by 2 bases, with 15 bases left in between. The germline V gene has CDR1 SNHLY and CDR2 FYNNEI. The CDR3 contains 14 residues. Based on the CDR3 plus reference TRBV2 and TRBJ2-5, the full variable domain is EPEVTQTPSHQVTQMGQEVILRCVPISNHLYFYWYRQILGQKVEFLVSFYNNEISEKSEIFDDQFSVERPDGSNFTLKIRSTKLEDSAMYFCASRPRRGQETQYFGPGTRLLVL.

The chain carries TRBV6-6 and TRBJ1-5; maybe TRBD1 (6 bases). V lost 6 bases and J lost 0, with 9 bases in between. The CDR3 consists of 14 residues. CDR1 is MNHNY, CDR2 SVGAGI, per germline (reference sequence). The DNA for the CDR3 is TGTGCCAGCAGGCAGGGGACTAGCAATCAGCCCCAGCATTTT. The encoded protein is CASRQGTSNQPQHF.

CDR3 in DNA: TGTGCCAGCTGCCGGAGGCCATCACCCCTCCACTTT. Amino acid sequence: CASCRRPSPLHF. This chain uses TRBV2 with TRBJ1-6; D gene unclear. The V end was cut by 8 bases, the J end by 10 bases, with 12 bases between. Germline CDR1 is SNHLY and CDR2 is FYNNEI. This CDR3 region has 12 residues.

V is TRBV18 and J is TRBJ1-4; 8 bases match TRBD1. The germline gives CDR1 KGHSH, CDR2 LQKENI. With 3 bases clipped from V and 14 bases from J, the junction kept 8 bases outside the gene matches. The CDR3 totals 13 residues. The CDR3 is CASSPLSTGDLFF. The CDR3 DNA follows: TGTGCCAGCTCACCCCTTTCGACAGGGGATCTGTTTTTT.

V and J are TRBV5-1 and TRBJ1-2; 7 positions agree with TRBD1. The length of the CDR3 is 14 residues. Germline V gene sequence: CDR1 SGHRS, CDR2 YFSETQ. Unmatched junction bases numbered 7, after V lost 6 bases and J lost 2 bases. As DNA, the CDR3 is TGCGCCAGCACCCTCCCGGGACAGAACTATGGCTACACCTTC. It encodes CASTLPGQNYGYTF.

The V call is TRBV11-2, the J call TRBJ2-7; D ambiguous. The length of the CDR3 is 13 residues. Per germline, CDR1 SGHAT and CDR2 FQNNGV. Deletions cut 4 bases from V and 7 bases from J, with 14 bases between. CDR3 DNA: TGTGCCAGCAGCTCGAATAGCCAATATGAGCAGTACGTC. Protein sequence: CASSSNSQYEQYV.

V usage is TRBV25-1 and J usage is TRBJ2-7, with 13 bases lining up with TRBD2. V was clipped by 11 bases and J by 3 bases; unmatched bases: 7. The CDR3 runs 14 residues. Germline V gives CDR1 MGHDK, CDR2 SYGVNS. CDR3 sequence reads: CARRTSGSFYEQYV. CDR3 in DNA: TGTGCCCGTCGGACTAGCGGGAGCTTCTACGAGCAGTACGTC.

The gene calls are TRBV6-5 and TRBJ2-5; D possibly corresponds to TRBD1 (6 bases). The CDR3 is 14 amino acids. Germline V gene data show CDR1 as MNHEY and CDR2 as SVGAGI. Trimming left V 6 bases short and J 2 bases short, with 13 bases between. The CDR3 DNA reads TGTGCCAGCAGCTGGACAGTTACACAAGAGACCCAGTACTTC. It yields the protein CASSWTVTQETQYF.

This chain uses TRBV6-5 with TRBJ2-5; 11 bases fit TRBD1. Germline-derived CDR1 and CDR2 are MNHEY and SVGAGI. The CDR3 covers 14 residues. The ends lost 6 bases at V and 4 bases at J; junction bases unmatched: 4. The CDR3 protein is CASRDRGRAETQYF. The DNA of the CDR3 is TGTGCCAGCAGGGACAGGGGGCGGGCAGAGACCCAGTACTTC.